The source of this T cell receptor (beta chain) is a study of blood T cells in healthy people across ages. Regarding the study as a whole: Per million T cells, the diversity of TCR beta decreased roughly linearly as age advanced. It was the long-lived donors that had more naive CD4+ cells and higher diversity than aged donors.

A second PCR, run for roughly 7 to 11 cycles, used a sample-barcoded 5' primer plus a J-beta primer mix. MiXCR, run by TCRdb on the 5' RACE reads, gives a single entry per CDR3 protein. The sample includes approximately 900,000 distinct CDR3 sequences, 25% to 35% of them seen just once. Details on this clonotype: The antigen remains undetermined.

This CDR3 spans 15 amino acids. From germline, CDR1 is PRHDT and CDR2 FYEKMQ (reference sequence). The ends were cut back, 6 bases at V and 0 bases at J, with 11 bases in the middle. In addition, the sample was reused for a study of T cells of mothers and their children. From that second work: In each mother, TCR beta CDR3 reads exceeded 10 million; in each child, they numbered approximately 3 million. Slightly higher but non-significant overlap marked related mother-child pairs versus unrelated pairs.

The sample consisted of blood. The TCR comes from a woman in her thirties or forties in good health. This chain links TRBV13 with TRBJ1-4; D gene ambiguous. DNA for the CDR3: TGTGCCAGCAGTCAAGGGTCCCCAACTAATGAAAAACTGTTTTTT. Translating it yields CASSQGSPTNEKLFF.